This TCR beta chain was documented in a study of T cell responses to AZD1222 COVID-19 vaccine. Concerning this clone itself: No antigen is known for it.

Some clones are missing from TCRdb's copy, which holds only in-frame ones; the method was immunoSEQ multiplex PCR. This table holds about 270,000 clones, around 93% found once. General study results and limits: Of spike-specific TCRs, nearly half reportedly target regions left unmutated in variants. After the peak T cell response, and only then, were repertoires sampled.

Germline values: CDR1 MNHEY, CDR2 SMNVEV (reference sequence). The V gene lost 10 bases and the J gene lost 3 bases, with 12 bases spanning the gap. The CDR3 is 12 residues long. The rearrangement links TRBV27 to TRBJ1-1; D remains ambiguous. The sequencing here drew on peripheral blood, taken 28 days after the second AZD1222 dose. The sequence was obtained from an adult who received the AZD1222 COVID-19 vaccine. The CDR3 sequence is CATGRRDTEAFF. CDR3 sequence (DNA): TGTGCCACCGGTCGGAGAGACACTGAAGCTTTCTTT.